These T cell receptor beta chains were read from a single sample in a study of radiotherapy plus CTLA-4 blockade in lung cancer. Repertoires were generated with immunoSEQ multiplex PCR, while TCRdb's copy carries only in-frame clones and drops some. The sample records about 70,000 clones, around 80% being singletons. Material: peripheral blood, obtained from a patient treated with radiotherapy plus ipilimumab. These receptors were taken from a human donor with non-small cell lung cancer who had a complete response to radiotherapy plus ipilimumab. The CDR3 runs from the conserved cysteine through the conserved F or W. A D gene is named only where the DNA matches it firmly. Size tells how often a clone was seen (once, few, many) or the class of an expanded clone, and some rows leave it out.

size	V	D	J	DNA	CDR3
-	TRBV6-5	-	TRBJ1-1	TGTGCCAGCAGTGACAGACTCGAAGCTTTCTTT	CASSDRLEAFF
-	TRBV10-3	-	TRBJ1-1	TGTGCCATCAGGTCACAGGGGAACACTGAAGCTTTCTTT	CAIRSQGNTEAFF
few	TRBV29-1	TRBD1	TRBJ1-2	TGCAGCGCCCCGAGGGGACAGGGGAGTGGCTACACCTTC	CSAPRGQGSGYTF
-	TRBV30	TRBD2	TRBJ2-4	TGTGCCTGGAGACACGGACTAGCGGGTGTGGCCAAAAACATTCAGTACTTC	CAWRHGLAGVAKNIQYF
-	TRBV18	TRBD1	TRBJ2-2	TGTGCCAGCTCACCTCGGGACAGGGCCACCGGGGAGCTGTTTTTT	CASSPRDRATGELFF
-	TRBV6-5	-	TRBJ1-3	TGTGCCAGCAGCAACCAGGGAAACACCATATATTTT	CASSNQGNTIYF
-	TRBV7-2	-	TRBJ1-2	TGTGCCAGCAGCTTAGAAGGGCTCACCTCCTCCCATAACTATGGCTACACCTTC	CASSLEGLTSSHNYGYTF
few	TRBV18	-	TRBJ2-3	TGTGCCAGCTCACAGAACGGGGGGCCCACAGATACGCAGTATTTT	CASSQNGGPTDTQYF
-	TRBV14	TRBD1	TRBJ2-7	TGTGCCAGCAGCCAAGGTTCTGGGACAGGGGTCTACGAGCAGTACTTC	CASSQGSGTGVYEQYF
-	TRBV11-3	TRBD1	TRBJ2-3	TGTGCCAGCAGTACCGGACAGGGGGCTCGGACAGATACGCAGTATTTT	CASSTGQGARTDTQYF
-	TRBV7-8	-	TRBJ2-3	TGTGCCAGCAGCCGTGTGCAGGATACGCAGTATTTT	CASSRVQDTQYF
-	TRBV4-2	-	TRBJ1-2	TGTGCCAGCAGCCACCATAGGGTGGCTAACTATGGCTACACCTTC	CASSHHRVANYGYTF
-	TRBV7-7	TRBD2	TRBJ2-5	TGTGCTAGCAGCTTAACTAGCGGGAGGGCCGGGGAGACCCAGTACTTC	CASSLTSGRAGETQYF
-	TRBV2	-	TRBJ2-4	TGTGCCAGCACCGGGGATGGGGGAGCCGGAAACATTCAGTACTTC	CASTGDGGAGNIQYF
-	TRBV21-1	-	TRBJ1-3	TGTGCCAGCACTCCGTCGGGGGCGAAGGGAAACACCATATATTTT	CASTPSGAKGNTIYF
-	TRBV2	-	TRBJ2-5	TGTGCCAGCAGTGAAGCGGGACACCAAGAGACCCAGTACTTC	CASSEAGHQETQYF
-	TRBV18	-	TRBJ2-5	TGTGCCAGCTCACGCATCTCGACAGGACCGAAAGAGACCCAGTACTTC	CASSRISTGPKETQYF
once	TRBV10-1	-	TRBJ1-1	TGCGCCAGCAGTGTATCGGCGAACACTGAAGCTTTCTTT	CASSVSANTEAFF
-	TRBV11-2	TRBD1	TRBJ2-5	TGTGCCAGCAGCCCCCGGGACAGGGGGAATGTGAAAGAGACCCAGTACTTC	CASSPRDRGNVKETQYF
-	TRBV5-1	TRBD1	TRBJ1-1	TGCGCCAGCAGCTTGGAGGGACAGGGGGCGCGGATGGCTTTCTTT	CASSLEGQGARMAFF
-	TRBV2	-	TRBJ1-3	TGTGCCACCCAAGGAACTGGCTCTGGAAACACCATATATTTT	CATQGTGSGNTIYF
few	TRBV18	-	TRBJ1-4	TGTGCCAGCCAGACAGAGCCCGCTGAAAAACTGTTTTTT	CASQTEPAEKLFF
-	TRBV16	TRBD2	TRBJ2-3	TGTGCCAGCAGCCAATCGAGTCCAGCGGGAGGGACAGATACGCAGTATTTT	CASSQSSPAGGTDTQYF
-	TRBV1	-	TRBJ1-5	TGCACCAGCAGCCCTGCCCCGCGGCCCCAGCATTTT	CTSSPAPRPQHF
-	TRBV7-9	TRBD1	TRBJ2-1	TGTGCCAGCAGCCTTGGACAGGGAAGGAATGAGCAGTTCTTC	CASSLGQGRNEQFF
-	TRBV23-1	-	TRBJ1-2	TGCGCCAGCAGTCAATCCGCCGGTAGGAGCGCTAACTATGGCTACACCTTC	CASSQSAGRSANYGYTF
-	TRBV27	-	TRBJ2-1	TGTGCCAGCAGTAAACTGTACAATGAGCAGTTCTTC	CASSKLYNEQFF
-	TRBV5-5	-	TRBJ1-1	TGTGCCAGCAGCTTGGCCCTGGAAGCTTTCTTT	CASSLALEAFF
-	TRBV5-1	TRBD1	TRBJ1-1	TGCGCCAGCAGCTTGGCTTCGGGACAGGGGTTAAAGGAAGCTTTCTTT	CASSLASGQGLKEAFF
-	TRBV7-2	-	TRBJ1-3	TGTGCCAGCAGCTTAGCCGGGACCTCTGGAAACACCATATATTTT	CASSLAGTSGNTIYF
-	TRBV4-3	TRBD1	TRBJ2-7	TGCGCCAGCAGCCAAGACCAGGTTGGGACAGGGGCCTACGAGCAGTACTTC	CASSQDQVGTGAYEQYF
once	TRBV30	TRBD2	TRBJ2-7	TGTGCCTGGAGTCCAACGGGGGGGGTTGGCGAGCAGTACTTC	CAWSPTGGVGEQYF
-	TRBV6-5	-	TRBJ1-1	TGTGCCAGCAGTTACTCGAGGGATGGAAGCACTGAAGCTTTCTTT	CASSYSRDGSTEAFF